Listed below are T cell receptor beta chains from one sample, sequenced in a study of response to subunit inactivated influenza vaccine. TCRdb re-derived calls from the RT-PCR reads in MiXCR, one entry per CDR3 protein. The table includes some 800,000 distinct CDR3 sequences, over 20% detected once. The sample was PBMCs from blood, taken 5 days after vaccination. The source is a man between 50 and 59 years old who received an inactivated influenza vaccine. Each CDR3 is given with its conserved first and last residue. D genes are given only for firm matches. A row's size may be missing; if present it is once, few, many or a size class.

CDR3nt: TGTGCCAGCCGGTTGGGAGGGGGCCAGTACTTC; CDR3aa: CASRLGGGQYF; abundance: few; d_gene: NA; j_gene: TRBJ2-5; v_gene: TRBV28
CDR3nt: TGTGCCAGCAGCTCTGGGGGGGGAAACATTCAGTACTTC; CDR3aa: CASSSGGGNIQYF; abundance: NA; d_gene: TRBD2; j_gene: TRBJ2-4; v_gene: TRBV3-1
CDR3nt: TGTGCCAGCAAATCAGTAGCGGGAGGTGTCACAGATACGCAGTATTTT; CDR3aa: CASKSVAGGVTDTQYF; abundance: NA; d_gene: TRBD2; j_gene: TRBJ2-3; v_gene: TRBV12-3/TRBV12-4
CDR3nt: TGCGCCAGCAGCCAAGAAGCCGGAAGAACTAACTATGGCTACACCTTC; CDR3aa: CASSQEAGRTNYGYTF; abundance: many; d_gene: NA; j_gene: TRBJ1-2; v_gene: TRBV4-1
CDR3nt: TGCAGCGCTGTAACTAGCGGACTCTACAATGAGCAGTTCTTC; CDR3aa: CSAVTSGLYNEQFF; abundance: NA; d_gene: TRBD2; j_gene: TRBJ2-1; v_gene: TRBV29-1
CDR3nt: TGCAGTGCTAGAGTAGCGGACAGAGGGAACACTGAAGCTTTCTTT; CDR3aa: CSARVADRGNTEAFF; abundance: few; d_gene: NA; j_gene: TRBJ1-1; v_gene: TRBV20-1
CDR3nt: TGCAGCGTTGTTGGGGGGACGAACACTGAAGCTTTCTTT; CDR3aa: CSVVGGTNTEAFF; abundance: many; d_gene: NA; j_gene: TRBJ1-1; v_gene: TRBV29-1
CDR3nt: TGTGCCAGCAGCTTAGGGACAGGGAGTATCTACGAGCAGTACTTC; CDR3aa: CASSLGTGSIYEQYF; abundance: NA; d_gene: TRBD1; j_gene: TRBJ2-7; v_gene: TRBV7-2
CDR3nt: TGTGCCAGCAGCTTAGGGGGACAGCAAGAGACCCAGTACTTC; CDR3aa: CASSLGGQQETQYF; abundance: many; d_gene: TRBD1; j_gene: TRBJ2-5; v_gene: TRBV7-2
CDR3nt: TGTGCCAGCAGCTTGCAAATTAGCTTGAAGACCCAGTACTTC; CDR3aa: CASSLQISLKTQYF; abundance: many; d_gene: NA; j_gene: TRBJ2-5; v_gene: TRBV7-8
CDR3nt: TGTGCCAGCAGTTTAGGCCGTCTTGGAGAGACCCAGTACTTC; CDR3aa: CASSLGRLGETQYF; abundance: NA; d_gene: NA; j_gene: TRBJ2-5; v_gene: TRBV12-3/TRBV12-4
CDR3nt: TGTGCCAGCACCCCATTTACCACCGGGGAGCTGTTTTTT; CDR3aa: CASTPFTTGELFF; abundance: few; d_gene: NA; j_gene: TRBJ2-2; v_gene: TRBV25-1
CDR3nt: TGTGACAGCAGCTTATTGAGGAGTACAGATACGCAGTATTTT; CDR3aa: CDSSLLRSTDTQYF; abundance: NA; d_gene: NA; j_gene: TRBJ2-3; v_gene: TRBV7-2
CDR3nt: TGTGCCAGCAGTTACCTTCCGACCGAGATTAACTATGGCTACACCTTC; CDR3aa: CASSYLPTEINYGYTF; abundance: NA; d_gene: NA; j_gene: TRBJ1-2; v_gene: TRBV6-5
CDR3nt: TGTGCCAGCATGTCGTCTAGCCGGTCCTACGAGCAGTACTTC; CDR3aa: CASMSSSRSYEQYF; abundance: many; d_gene: NA; j_gene: TRBJ2-7; v_gene: TRBV28
CDR3nt: TGTGCCAGCAGCCTCAGGACAGGGACCACTGAAGCTTTCTTT; CDR3aa: CASSLRTGTTEAFF; abundance: few; d_gene: TRBD1; j_gene: TRBJ1-1; v_gene: TRBV27